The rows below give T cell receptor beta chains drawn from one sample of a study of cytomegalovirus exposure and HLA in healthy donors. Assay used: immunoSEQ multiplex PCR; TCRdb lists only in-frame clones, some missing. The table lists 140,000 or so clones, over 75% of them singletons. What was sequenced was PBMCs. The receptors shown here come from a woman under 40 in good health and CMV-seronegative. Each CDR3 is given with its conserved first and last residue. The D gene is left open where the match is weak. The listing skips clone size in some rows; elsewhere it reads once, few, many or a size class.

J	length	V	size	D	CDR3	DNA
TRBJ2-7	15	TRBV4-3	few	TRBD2	CASSQDSRLADEQYF	TGCGCCAGCAGCCAAGATTCTCGACTAGCTGACGAGCAGTACTTC
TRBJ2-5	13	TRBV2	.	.	CASSEGGEQTQYF	TGTGCCAGCAGTGAAGGCGGGGAACAGACCCAGTACTTC
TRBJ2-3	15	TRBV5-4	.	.	CASSLYYSSFCTQYF	TGTGCCAGCAGCTTGTACTACTCTTCCTTCTGTACGCAGTATTTT
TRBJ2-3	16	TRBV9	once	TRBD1	CASSVEGQGYTDTQYF	TGTGCCAGCAGCGTAGAAGGACAGGGTTACACAGATACGCAGTATTTT
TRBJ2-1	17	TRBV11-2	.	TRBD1	CASSPGTGPSSYNEQFF	TGTGCCAGCAGCCCCGGGACAGGTCCCAGCTCCTACAATGAGCAGTTCTTC
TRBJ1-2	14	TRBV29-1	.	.	CSVEAWEGNYGYTF	TGCAGCGTTGAAGCCTGGGAGGGAAACTATGGCTACACCTTC
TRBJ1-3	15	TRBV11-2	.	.	CASSGLRGSANTIYF	TGTGCCAGCAGCGGATTGAGGGGGTCGGCAAACACCATATATTTT
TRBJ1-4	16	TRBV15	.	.	CATSRDGQATNEKLFF	TGTGCCACCAGCAGAGATGGGCAAGCAACTAATGAAAAACTGTTTTTT
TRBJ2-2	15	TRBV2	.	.	CASSRRVVDTGELFF	TGTGCCAGCAGCCGCAGGGTAGTGGACACCGGGGAGCTGTTTTTT
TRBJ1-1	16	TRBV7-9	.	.	CASSLAAVRGNTEAFF	TGTGCCAGCAGCTTGGCAGCGGTCCGGGGGAACACTGAAGCTTTCTTT
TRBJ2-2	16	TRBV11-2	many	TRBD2	CASSLRRGANTGELFF	TGTGCCAGCAGCTTAAGGCGGGGGGCGAACACCGGGGAGCTGTTTTTT
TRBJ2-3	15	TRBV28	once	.	CASSSDVTSTDTQYF	TGTGCCAGCAGCTCCGACGTGACTAGCACAGATACGCAGTATTTT
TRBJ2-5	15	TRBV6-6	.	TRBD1	CASSYSGTGARTQYF	TGTGCCAGCAGTTACTCGGGGACAGGGGCCCGGACCCAGTACTTC
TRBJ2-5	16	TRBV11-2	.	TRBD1	CASRRGQGRTKETQYF	TGTGCCAGCAGACGAGGACAGGGGAGAACAAAAGAGACCCAGTACTTC
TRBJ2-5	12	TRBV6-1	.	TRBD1	CASYRQGGEQYF	TGTGCCAGCTATAGACAGGGGGGTGAGCAGTACTTC
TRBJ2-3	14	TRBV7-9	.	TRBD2	CASSLGGGKDTQYF	TGTGCCAGCAGCTTAGGGGGGGGGAAAGATACGCAGTATTTT
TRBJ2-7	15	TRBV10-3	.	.	CAISGGTWSSYEQYF	TGTGCCATCAGTGGGGGGACATGGAGCTCCTACGAGCAGTACTTC
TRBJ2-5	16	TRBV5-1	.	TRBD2	CASSMGSGGALETQYF	TGCGCCAGCAGTATGGGTAGCGGGGGGGCCCTAGAGACCCAGTACTTC
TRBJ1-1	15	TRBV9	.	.	CASSARGDLDTEAFF	TGTGCCAGCAGCGCCCGGGGGGATTTGGACACTGAAGCTTTCTTT
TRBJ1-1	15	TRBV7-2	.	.	CASSLASGVRTEAFF	TGTGCCAGCAGCTTAGCGTCAGGGGTGAGAACTGAAGCTTTCTTT
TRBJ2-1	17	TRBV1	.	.	CTSSQDPLAGGYNEQFF	TGCACCAGCAGCCAAGATCCCCTAGCGGGAGGATACAATGAGCAGTTCTTC
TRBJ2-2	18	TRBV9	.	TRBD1	CASSAWTGGVIRNGELFF	TGTGCCAGCAGCGCCTGGACAGGGGGCGTTATCAGGAACGGGGAGCTGTTTTTT
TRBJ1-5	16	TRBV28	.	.	CASSLFSGAHNQPQHF	TGTGCCAGCAGTTTATTCTCAGGGGCCCACAATCAGCCCCAGCATTTT
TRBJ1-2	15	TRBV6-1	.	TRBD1	CASSEARTGGYGYTF	TGTGCCAGCAGTGAAGCGAGGACAGGGGGTTATGGCTACACCTTC
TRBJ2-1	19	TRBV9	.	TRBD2	CASSQQPGTSQPSYNEQFF	TGTGCCAGCAGCCAACAGCCTGGGACTAGTCAACCGAGCTACAATGAGCAGTTCTTC
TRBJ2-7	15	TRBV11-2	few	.	CASSLEQGPLYEQYF	TGTGCCAGCAGCTTAGAGCAGGGGCCACTCTACGAGCAGTACTTC
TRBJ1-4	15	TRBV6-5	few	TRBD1	CASSYSGTGGEKLFF	TGTGCCAGCAGTTACTCGGGGACAGGGGGTGAAAAACTGTTTTTT
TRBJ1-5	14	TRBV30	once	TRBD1	CAWRRTGGGQPQHF	TGTGCCTGGAGAAGGACAGGGGGAGGTCAGCCCCAGCATTTT
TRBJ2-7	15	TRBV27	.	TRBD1	CASGTIGQGAREQYF	TGTGCCAGCGGTACAATAGGACAGGGGGCCCGGGAGCAGTACTTC
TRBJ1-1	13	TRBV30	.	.	CAWSGSLNTEAFF	TGTGCCTGGAGTGGCAGTTTGAACACTGAAGCTTTCTTT
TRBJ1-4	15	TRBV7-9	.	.	CASSLERVSNEKLFF	TGTGCCAGCAGCCTAGAGAGGGTATCTAATGAAAAACTGTTTTTT
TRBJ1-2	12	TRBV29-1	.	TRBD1	CSVGTGGRGYTF	TGCAGCGTTGGGACAGGGGGCCGGGGCTACACCTTC
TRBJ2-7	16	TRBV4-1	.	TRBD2	CASSQDVSGRAAEQYF	TGCGCCAGCAGCCAAGATGTCAGCGGGAGGGCCGCCGAGCAGTACTTC
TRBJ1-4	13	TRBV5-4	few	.	CASSLGPGEKLFF	TGTGCCAGCAGCTTGGGCCCGGGTGAAAAACTGTTTTTT
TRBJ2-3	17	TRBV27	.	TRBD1	CASSFRSYFQGRGTQYF	TGTGCCAGCAGTTTCAGGTCTTATTTTCAGGGCAGGGGGACGCAGTATTTT
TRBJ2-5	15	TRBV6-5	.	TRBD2	CASRSSSGGWETQYF	TGTGCCAGCAGGTCATCTAGCGGGGGGTGGGAGACCCAGTACTTC
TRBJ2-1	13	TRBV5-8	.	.	CASSEWHIHEQFF	TGTGCCAGCAGCGAATGGCACATTCATGAGCAGTTCTTC
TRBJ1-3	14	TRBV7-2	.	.	CASTSGWAGNTIYF	TGTGCCAGCACCTCGGGGTGGGCTGGAAACACCATATATTTT
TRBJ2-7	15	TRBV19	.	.	CASSIGWQAVYEQYF	TGTGCCAGTAGTATAGGGTGGCAGGCAGTCTACGAGCAGTACTTC
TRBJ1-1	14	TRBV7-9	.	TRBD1	CASSSTGSNTEAFF	TGTGCCAGCAGCTCGACAGGGAGTAACACTGAAGCTTTCTTT
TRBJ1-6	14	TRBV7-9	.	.	CASSLQGRNSPLHF	TGTGCCAGCAGCTTACAGGGAAGGAATTCACCCCTCCACTTT
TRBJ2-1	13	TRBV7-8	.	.	CASSGRPYNEQFF	TGTGCCAGCAGCGGGAGGCCGTACAATGAGCAGTTCTTC
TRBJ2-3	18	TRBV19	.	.	CASSIGLAAGIFTDTQYF	TGTGCCAGTAGTATAGGTTTGGCGGCAGGGATATTCACAGATACGCAGTATTTT
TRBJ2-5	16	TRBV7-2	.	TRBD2	CASSLASGGGQETQYF	TGTGCCAGCAGCTTAGCGAGTGGCGGGGGTCAAGAGACCCAGTACTTC
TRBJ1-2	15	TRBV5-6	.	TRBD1	CASSPDRDQGYGYTF	TGTGCCAGCAGCCCCGACAGGGATCAGGGCTATGGCTACACCTTC
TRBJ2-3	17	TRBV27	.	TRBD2	CASSLLTGTIHTDTQYF	TGTGCCAGCAGCCTGCTAACCGGGACTATACACACAGATACGCAGTATTTT